This T cell receptor beta chain appears in the sequencing data of a study of blood T cell repertoires in COVID-19. Study-level background: Acute and convalescent COVID-19 samples came from the United States, Italy and Spain.

Assay: immunoSEQ multiplex PCR; the TCRdb copy retains only in-frame clones and omits some. Of 150,000 to 200,000 clones detected, roughly 88% appear once; the ten largest clones hold approximately 9%. The recovered donors of Cohort 3 showed two negative PCRs, clearance, or symptom resolution. CDR3 length: 16 amino acids. Germline values: CDR1 MDHEN, CDR2 SYDVKM. The ends were cut back, 6 bases at V and 9 bases at J, with 27 bases in the middle. The source of this sequence is a woman under 30 who had recovered from COVID-19. The chain recombines TRBV28 with TRBJ2-7; perhaps TRBD1 as D (6 bases). Sequenced input: PBMCs or T cells enriched from blood (not recorded which). CDR3 sequence reads: CASSPNRQANLRGQYF. CDR3 sequence (DNA): TGTGCCAGCAGCCCCAATCGACAGGCCAACCTCCGGGGGCAGTACTTC.